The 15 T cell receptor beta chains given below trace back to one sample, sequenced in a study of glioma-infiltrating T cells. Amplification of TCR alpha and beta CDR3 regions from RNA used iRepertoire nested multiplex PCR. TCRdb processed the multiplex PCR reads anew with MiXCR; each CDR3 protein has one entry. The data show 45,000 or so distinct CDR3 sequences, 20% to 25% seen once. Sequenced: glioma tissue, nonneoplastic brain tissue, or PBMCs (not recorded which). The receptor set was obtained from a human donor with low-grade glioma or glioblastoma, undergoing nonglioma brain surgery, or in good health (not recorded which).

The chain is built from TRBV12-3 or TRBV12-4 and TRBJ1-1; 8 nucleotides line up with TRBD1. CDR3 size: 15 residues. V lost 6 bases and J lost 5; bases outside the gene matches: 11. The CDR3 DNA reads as TGTGCCAGCAGAAACTTCGACAGGGGTGGGACTGAAGCTTTCTTT. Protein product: CASRNFDRGGTEAFF.

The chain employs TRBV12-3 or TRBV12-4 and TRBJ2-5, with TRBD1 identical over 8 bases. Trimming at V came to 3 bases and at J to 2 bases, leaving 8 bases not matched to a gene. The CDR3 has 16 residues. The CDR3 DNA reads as TGTGCCAGCAGTTTTGGACAGGGACTTGGTCAAGAGACCCAGTACTTC. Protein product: CASSFGQGLGQETQYF.

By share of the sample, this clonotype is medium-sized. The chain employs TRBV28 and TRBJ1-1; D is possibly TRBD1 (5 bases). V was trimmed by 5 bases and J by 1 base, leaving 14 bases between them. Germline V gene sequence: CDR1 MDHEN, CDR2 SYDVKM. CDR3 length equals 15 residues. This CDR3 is CASSPQGFWNTEAFF. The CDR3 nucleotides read TGTGCCAGCAGTCCGCAGGGATTTTGGAACACTGAAGCTTTCTTT.

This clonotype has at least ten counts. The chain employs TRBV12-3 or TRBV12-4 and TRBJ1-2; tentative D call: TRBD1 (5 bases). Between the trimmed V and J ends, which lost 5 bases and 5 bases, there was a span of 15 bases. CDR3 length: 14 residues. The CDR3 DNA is TGTGCCAGCAGTCTCTCCGGGGCCCTATATGGCTACACCTTC. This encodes CASSLSGALYGYTF.

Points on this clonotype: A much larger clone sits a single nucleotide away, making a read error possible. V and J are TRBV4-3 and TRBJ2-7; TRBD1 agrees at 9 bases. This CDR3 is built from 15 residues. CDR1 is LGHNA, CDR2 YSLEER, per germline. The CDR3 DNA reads TGCGCCAGCAGCCCGGGGACAGGGACAAGCTACGTGCAGTACTTC. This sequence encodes CASSPGTGTSYVQYF.

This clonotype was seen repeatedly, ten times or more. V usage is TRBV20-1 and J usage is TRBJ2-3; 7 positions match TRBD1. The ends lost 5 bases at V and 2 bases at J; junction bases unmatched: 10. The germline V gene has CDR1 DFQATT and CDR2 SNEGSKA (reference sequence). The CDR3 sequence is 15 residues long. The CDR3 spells CSAPDGTADTDTQYF. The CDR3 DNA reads TGCAGTGCTCCAGACGGGACAGCGGACACAGATACGCAGTATTTT.

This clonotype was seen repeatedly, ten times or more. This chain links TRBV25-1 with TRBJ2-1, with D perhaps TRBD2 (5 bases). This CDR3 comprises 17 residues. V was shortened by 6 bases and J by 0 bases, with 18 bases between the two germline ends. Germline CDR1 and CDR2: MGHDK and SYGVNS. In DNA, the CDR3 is TGTGCCAGCAGCGGACTCCCGGAGGAATCCTCCTACAATGAGCAGTTCTTC. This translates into CASSGLPEESSYNEQFF. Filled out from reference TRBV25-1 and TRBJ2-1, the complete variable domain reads EADIYQTPRYLVIGTGKKITLECSQTMGHDKMYWYQQDPGMELHLIHYSYGVNSTEKGDLSSESTVSRIRTEHFPLTLESARPSHTSQYLCASSGLPEESSYNEQFFGPGTRLTVL.

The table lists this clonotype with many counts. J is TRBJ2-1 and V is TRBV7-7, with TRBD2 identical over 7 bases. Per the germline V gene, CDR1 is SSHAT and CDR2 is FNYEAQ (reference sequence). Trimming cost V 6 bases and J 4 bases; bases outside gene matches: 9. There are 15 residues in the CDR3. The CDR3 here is CASSPGGYRYNEQFF. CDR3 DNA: TGTGCCAGCAGTCCCGGGGGGTATAGGTACAATGAGCAGTTCTTC. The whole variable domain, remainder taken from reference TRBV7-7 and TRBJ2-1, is GAGVSQSPRYKVTKRGQDVTLRCDPISSHATLYWYQQALGQGPEFLTYFNYEAQPDKSGLPSDRFSAERPEGSISTLTIQRTEQRDSAMYRCASSPGGYRYNEQFFGPGTRLTVL.

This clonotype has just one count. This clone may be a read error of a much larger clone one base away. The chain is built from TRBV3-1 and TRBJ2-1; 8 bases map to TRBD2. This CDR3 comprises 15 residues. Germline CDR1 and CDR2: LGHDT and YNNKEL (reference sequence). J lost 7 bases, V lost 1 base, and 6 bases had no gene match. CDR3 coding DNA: TGTGCCAGCAGCCAAGGTGATGGCGGGAGGAATGAGCAGTTCTTC. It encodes CASSQGDGGRNEQFF.

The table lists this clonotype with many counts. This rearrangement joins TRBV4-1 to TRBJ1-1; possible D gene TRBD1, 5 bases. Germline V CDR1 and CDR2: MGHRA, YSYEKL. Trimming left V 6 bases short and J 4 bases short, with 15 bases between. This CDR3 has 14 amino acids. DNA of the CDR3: TGCGCCAGCAGGGGACTCCTCAGAGGCACTGAAGCTTTCTTT. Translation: CASRGLLRGTEAFF.

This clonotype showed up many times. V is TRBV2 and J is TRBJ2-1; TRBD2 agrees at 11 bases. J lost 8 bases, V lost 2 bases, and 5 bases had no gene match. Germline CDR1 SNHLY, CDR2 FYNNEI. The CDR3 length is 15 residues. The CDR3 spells CASSEYASGGHEQFF. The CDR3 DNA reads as TGTGCCAGCAGTGAATACGCTAGCGGGGGGCATGAGCAGTTCTTC.

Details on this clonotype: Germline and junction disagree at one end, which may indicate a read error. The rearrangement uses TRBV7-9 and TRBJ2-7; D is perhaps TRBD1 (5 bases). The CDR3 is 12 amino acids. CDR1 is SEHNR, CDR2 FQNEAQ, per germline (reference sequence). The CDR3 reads CASSSTDYEKYF. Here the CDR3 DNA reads TGTGCCAGCAGCTCGACAGATTACGAGAAGTACTTC.

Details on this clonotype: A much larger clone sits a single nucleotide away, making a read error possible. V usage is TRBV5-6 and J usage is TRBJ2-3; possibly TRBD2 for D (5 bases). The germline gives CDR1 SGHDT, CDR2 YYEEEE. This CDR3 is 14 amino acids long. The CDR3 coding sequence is TGTGCCAGCAGCTTGGTCACCGCGGGCGATACGGAGTATTTT. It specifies CASSLVTAGDTEYF.

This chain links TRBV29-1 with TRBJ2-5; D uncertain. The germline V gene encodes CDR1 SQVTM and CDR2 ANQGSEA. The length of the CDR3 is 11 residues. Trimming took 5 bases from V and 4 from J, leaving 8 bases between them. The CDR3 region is CSVKKGETQYF. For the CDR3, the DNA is TGCAGCGTTAAAAAAGGAGAGACCCAGTACTTC.

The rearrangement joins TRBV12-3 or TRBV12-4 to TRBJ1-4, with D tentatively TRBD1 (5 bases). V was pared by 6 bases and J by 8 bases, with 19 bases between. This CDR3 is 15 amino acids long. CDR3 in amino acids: CASSPRRGAGEKLFF. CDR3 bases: TGTGCCAGCAGCCCCCGTCGAGGGGCGGGCGAAAAACTGTTTTTT.